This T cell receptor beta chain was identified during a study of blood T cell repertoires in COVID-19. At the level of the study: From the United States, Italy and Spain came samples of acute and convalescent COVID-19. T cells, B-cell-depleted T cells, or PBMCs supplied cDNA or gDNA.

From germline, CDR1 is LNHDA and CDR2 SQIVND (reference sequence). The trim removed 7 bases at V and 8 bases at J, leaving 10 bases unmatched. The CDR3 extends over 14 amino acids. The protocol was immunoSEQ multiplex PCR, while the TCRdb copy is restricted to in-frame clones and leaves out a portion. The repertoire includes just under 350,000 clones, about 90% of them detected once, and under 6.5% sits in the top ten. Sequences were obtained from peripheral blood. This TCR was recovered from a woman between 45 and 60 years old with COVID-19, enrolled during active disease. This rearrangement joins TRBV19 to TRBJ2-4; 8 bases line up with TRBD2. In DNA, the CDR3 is TGTGCCAGTAACCGTAGCGGGAATAAAGACATTCAGTACTTC. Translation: CASNRSGNKDIQYF.